These 10 T cell receptor beta chains were all obtained from the same sample, sequenced in a study of blood T cells in healthy people across ages (dated by TCRdb to about 2015). Preparation of the library involved 5' RACE. Reads for this sample came from an Illumina HiSeq 2500. The second PCR ran for roughly 7 to 11 cycles and used a J-beta primer mix along with a sample-barcoded 5' primer. TCRdb passed the public sequencing reads through fastp at Q25 and MiXCR, retaining productive beta sequences. CDR3 protein duplicates are merged, each entry listing the most common genes and DNA. The sample yields about 500,000 distinct CDR3 sequences; less than 25% were counted once. Of the sample, around 10% is held by the ten largest clones. This sample was shared with a second study, whose subject was T cells of mothers and their children.

Sequenced: blood. All receptors come from a boy between 10 and 17 years old in good health.

This chain joins TRBV6-6 and TRBJ1-6; D remains ambiguous. This CDR3 has 13 amino acids. Germline assignment: CDR1 MNHNY and CDR2 SVGAGI (reference sequence). The V end lost 0 bases, the J end lost 11 bases, and 8 bases lay between the germline ends. Here the CDR3 reads CASSYSAVPPLHF. Here the CDR3 DNA reads TGTGCCAGCAGTTACTCGGCGGTTCCACCCCTCCACTTT.

This clonotype was seen a few times. The V gene is TRBV5-6, the J gene TRBJ2-2, with D unclear. The CDR3 has 15 residues. The V and J ends lost 0 bases and 4 bases respectively, with 10 bases between them. Germline V gene lookup returns CDR1 SGHDT and CDR2 YYEEEE. DNA of the CDR3: TGTGCCAGCAGCTTGGTTCCCGGCGGCACCGGGGAGCTGTTTTTT. Translated, it gives CASSLVPGGTGELFF.

The chain carries TRBV7-3 and TRBJ2-2; no clear D gene. CDR1 is SGHTA and CDR2 is FQGTGA in the germline V gene. The CDR3 spans 16 residues. Trimming pared 5 bases from V and 6 bases from J, leaving 19 bases between. The CDR3 protein is CASSAPPNSGPGELFF. CDR3 in DNA: TGTGCCAGCAGCGCCCCCCCGAACAGTGGTCCCGGGGAGCTGTTTTTT.

The chain employs TRBV7-2 and TRBJ2-1; possibly TRBD2 for D (5 bases). CDR3 length: 17 amino acids. Germline lookup yields CDR1 SGHTA and CDR2 FQGNSA. With 4 bases removed from V and 0 bases from J, the gap between germline ends came to 16 bases. The CDR3 DNA sequence: TGTGCCAGCAGCTCCCCGGCCGGCCGGGGCTCCTACAATGAGCAGTTCTTC. It translates to CASSSPAGRGSYNEQFF.

Details on this clonotype: Relative to the germline gene, one junction end is altered; a read error may explain this. The chain is built from TRBV7-2 and TRBJ2-7; perhaps TRBD1 as D (6 bases). CDR3 size: 14 residues. The germline V gene has CDR1 SGHTA and CDR2 FQGNSA. The CDR3, as DNA: TGTGCCAGCAGCTTAGGCCGGGACAACTACGGGCAGTACTTC. Residues: CASSLGRDNYGQYF.

This CDR3 is CATAQGGSYNEQFF. CDR3 coding DNA: TGTGCCACCGCACAGGGGGGGTCCTACAATGAGCAGTTCTTC. This chain joins TRBV24-1 and TRBJ2-1, with D possibly matching TRBD1 (8 bases). Germline CDR1 reads KGHDR; CDR2 reads SFDVKD. This CDR3 is built from 14 residues. V was cut by 9 bases and J by 1 base, with 12 bases left in between.

This clonotype was seen a single time. The chain is built from TRBV7-3 and TRBJ2-1; D might be TRBD2 (6 bases). The DNA matches TRBJ2-7 better at its end, which makes the J call doubtful. CDR3 length: 15 amino acids. Germline lookup yields CDR1 SGHTA and CDR2 FQGTGA. In DNA, the CDR3 is TGTGCCAGCAGCTTATTTCGCGGGGCGACCTACGAGCAGTACTTC. Translated, it gives CASSLFRGATYEQYF.

The chain joins TRBV29-1 to TRBJ1-2, with unresolved D. Deletions cut 6 bases from V and 7 bases from J, with 21 bases between. The CDR3 consists of 14 residues. Germline CDR1 reads SQVTM; CDR2 reads ANQGSEA. The CDR3 spells CSVDSGRRISGYTF. The CDR3 nucleotides read TGCAGCGTGGACTCAGGACGCCGCATCAGTGGCTACACCTTC.

V gene TRBV14 combines with J gene TRBJ1-1, with a weak D call TRBD1 (5 bases). Germline CDR1 is SGHDN and CDR2 is FVKESK. CDR3 length: 16 amino acids. The V end lost 2 bases, the J end lost 4 bases, and 17 bases lay between the germline ends. The CDR3: CASSQQGGPSTTEAFF. DNA for the CDR3: TGTGCCAGCAGCCAACAGGGCGGCCCTTCGACCACTGAAGCTTTCTTT.

This chain links TRBV28 with TRBJ1-5, with unresolved D. Trimming took 8 bases from V and 6 from J, leaving 17 bases between them. Germline loops: CDR1 MDHEN, CDR2 SYDVKM. The CDR3 totals 14 residues. The CDR3 nucleotides are TGTGCCAGCTCCCGGAGAGGGCTTGGTCAGCCCCAGCATTTT. Residues: CASSRRGLGQPQHF. The full variable domain, its missing parts supplied by reference TRBV28 and TRBJ1-5, is DVKVTQSSRYLVKRTGEKVFLECVQDMDHENMFWYRQDPGLGLRLIYFSYDVKMKEKGDIPEGYSVSREKKERFSLILESASTNQTSMYLCASSRRGLGQPQHFGDGTRLSIL.